This T cell receptor (beta chain) was retrieved from a study of identical twins. The study, taken as a whole, reports: Fewer insertions marked abundant cord blood beta clonotypes; young adult naive trended weakly, memory not at all. When twins shared out-of-frame alpha sequences, those sequences had excess low generation probability.

TCRdb re-called the 5' RACE reads through MiXCR, storing one row per CDR3 protein. The repertoire holds around 95,000 distinct CDR3 sequences, with 5.9% as singletons. This clonotype was detected many times. Its antigen remains unknown. The material sequenced was memory T cells sorted from blood. The clonotype comes from a woman aged 45-60 years in good health.

The CDR3 region is CASSLESPDTQYF. The CDR3 bases are TGTGCCAGCAGCTTAGAGTCCCCAGATACGCAGTATTTT. The chain links TRBV11-2 to TRBJ2-3; D is uncertain. The CDR3 totals 13 residues. With 0 bases removed from V and 4 bases from J, the gap between germline ends came to 5 bases. Germline values: CDR1 SGHAT, CDR2 FQNNGV.